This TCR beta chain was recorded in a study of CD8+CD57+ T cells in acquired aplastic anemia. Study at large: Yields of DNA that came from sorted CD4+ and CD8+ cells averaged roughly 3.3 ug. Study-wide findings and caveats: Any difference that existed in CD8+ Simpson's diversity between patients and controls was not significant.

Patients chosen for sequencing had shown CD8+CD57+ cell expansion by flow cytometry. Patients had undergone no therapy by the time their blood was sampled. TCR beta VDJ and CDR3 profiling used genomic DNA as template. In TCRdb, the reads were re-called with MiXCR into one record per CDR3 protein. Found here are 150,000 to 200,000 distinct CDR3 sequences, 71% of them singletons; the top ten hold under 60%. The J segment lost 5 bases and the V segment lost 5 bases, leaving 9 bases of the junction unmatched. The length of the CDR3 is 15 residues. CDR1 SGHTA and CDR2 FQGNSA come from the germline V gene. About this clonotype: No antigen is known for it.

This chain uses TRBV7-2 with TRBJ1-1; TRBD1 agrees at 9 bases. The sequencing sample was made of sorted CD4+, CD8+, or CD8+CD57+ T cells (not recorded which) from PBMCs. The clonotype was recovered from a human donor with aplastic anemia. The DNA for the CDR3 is TGTGCCAGCAGCATAACAGGGGGCGCGGATACTGAAGCTTTCTTT. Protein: CASSITGGADTEAFF.